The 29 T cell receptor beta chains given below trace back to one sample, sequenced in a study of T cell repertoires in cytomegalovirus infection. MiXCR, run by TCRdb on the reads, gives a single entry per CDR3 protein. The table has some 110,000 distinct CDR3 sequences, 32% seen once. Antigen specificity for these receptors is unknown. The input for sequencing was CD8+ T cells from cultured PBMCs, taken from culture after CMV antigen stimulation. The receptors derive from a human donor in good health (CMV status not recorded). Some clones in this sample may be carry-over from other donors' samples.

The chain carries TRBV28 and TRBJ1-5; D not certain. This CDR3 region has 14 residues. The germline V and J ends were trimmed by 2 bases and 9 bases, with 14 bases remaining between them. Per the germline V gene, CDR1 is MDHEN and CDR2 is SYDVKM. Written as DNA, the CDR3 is TGTGCCAGCAGTTTAGGAAGACCTTTGGGGCCCCAGCATTTT. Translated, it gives CASSLGRPLGPQHF.

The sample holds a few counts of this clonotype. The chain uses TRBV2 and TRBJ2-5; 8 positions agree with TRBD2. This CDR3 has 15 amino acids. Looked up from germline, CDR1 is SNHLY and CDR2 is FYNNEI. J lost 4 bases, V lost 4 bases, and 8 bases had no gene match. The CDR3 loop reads CASSAGAGGAETQYF. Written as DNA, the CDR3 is TGTGCCAGCAGTGCTGGGGCGGGGGGCGCAGAGACCCAGTACTTC.

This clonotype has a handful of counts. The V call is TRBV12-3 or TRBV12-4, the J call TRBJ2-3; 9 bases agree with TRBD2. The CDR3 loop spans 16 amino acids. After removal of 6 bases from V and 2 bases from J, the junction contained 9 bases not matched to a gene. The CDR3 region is CASSPVAGDHTDTQYF. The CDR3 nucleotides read TGTGCCAGCAGCCCCGTAGCGGGGGACCACACAGATACGCAGTATTTT.

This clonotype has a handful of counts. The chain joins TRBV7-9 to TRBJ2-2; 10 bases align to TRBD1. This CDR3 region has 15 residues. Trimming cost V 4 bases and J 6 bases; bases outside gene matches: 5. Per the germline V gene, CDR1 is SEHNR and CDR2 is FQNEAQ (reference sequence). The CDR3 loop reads CASSYTGTGAGELFF. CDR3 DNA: TGTGCCAGCAGCTATACCGGGACAGGGGCCGGGGAGCTGTTTTTT.

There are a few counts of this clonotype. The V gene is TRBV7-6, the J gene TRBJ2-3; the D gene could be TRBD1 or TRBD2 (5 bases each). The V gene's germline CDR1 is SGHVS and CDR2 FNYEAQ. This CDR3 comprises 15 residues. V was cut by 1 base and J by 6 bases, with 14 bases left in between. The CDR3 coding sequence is TGTGCCAGCAGCTTAGGTCAGGGACCGGTGGATACGCAGTATTTT. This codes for CASSLGQGPVDTQYF. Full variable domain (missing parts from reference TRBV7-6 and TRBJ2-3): GAGVSQSPRYKVTKRGQDVALRCDPISGHVSLYWYRQALGQGPEFLTYFNYEAQQDKSGLPNDRFSAERPEGSISTLTIQRTEQRDSAMYRCASSLGQGPVDTQYFGPGTRLTVL.

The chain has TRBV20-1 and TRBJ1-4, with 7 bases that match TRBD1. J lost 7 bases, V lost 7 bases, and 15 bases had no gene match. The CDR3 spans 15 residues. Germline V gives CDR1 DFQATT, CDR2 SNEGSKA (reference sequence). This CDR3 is CSVTPGAGGSEKLFF. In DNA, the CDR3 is TGCAGTGTCACACCGGGCGCAGGGGGGAGTGAAAAACTGTTTTTT.

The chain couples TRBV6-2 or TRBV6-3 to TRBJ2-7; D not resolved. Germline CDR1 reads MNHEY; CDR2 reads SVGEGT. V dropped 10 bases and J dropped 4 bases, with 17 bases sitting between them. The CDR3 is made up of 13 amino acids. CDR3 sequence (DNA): TGTGCCACCCATCGGAACCGCGGATACGAGCAGTACTTC. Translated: CATHRNRGYEQYF.

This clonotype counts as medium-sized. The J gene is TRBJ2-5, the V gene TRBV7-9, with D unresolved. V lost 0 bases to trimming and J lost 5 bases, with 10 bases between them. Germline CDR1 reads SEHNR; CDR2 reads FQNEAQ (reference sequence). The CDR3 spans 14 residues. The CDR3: CASSLALGFETQYF. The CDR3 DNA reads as TGTGCCAGCAGCTTAGCGCTGGGGTTTGAGACCCAGTACTTC.

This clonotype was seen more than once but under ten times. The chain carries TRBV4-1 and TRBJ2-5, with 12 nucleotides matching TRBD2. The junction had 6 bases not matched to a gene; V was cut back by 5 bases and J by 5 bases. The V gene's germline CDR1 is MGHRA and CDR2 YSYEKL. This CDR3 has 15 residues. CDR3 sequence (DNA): TGCGCCAGCAGCGCTAGCGGGGGGGCGGGGGAGACCCAGTACTTC. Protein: CASSASGGAGETQYF.

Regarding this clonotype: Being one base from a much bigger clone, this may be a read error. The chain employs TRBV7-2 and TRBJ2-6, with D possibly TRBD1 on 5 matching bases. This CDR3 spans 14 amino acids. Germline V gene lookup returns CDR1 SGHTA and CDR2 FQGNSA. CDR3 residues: CASSLSTGANVLAF. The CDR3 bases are TGTGCCAGCAGCTTAAGCACTGGGGCCAACGTCCTGGCTTTC.

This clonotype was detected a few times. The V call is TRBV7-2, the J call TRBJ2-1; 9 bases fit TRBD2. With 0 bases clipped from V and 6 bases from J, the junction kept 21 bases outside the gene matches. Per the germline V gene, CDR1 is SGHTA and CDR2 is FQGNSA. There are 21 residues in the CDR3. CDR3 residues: CASSLAPPSAGGLLLGNEQFF. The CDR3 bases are TGTGCCAGCAGCTTAGCCCCACCGAGCGCGGGGGGGCTCCTCCTCGGCAATGAGCAGTTCTTC.

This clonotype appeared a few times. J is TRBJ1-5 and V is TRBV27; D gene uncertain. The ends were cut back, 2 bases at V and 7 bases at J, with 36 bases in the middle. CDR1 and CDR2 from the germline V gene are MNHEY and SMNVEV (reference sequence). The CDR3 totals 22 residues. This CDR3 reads CASSLTLGKITYWRPLWQPQHF. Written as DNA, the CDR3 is TGTGCCAGCAGTTTAACCCTCGGAAAGATTACCTATTGGCGACCCCTGTGGCAGCCCCAGCATTTT.

Here the CDR3 DNA reads TGTGCCAGCAGCTTAGGGGCCTTCTCCTACGAGCAGTACTTC. Protein sequence: CASSLGAFSYEQYF. This chain uses TRBV7-2 with TRBJ2-7, with no clear D. CDR1 SGHTA and CDR2 FQGNSA come from the germline V gene. The V end was cut by 1 base, the J end by 0 bases, with 7 bases between. This CDR3 has 14 residues.

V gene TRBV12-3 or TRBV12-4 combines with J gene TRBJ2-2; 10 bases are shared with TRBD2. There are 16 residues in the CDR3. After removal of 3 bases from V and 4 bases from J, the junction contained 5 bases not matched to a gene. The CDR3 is CASSFLAGVSTGELFF. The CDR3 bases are TGTGCCAGCAGTTTTCTAGCGGGGGTGAGCACCGGGGAGCTGTTTTTT.

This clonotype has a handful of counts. As DNA, the CDR3 is TGTGCCAGCAGCTCCGCGACAGGGCCGAACCCGGTGGTCCCTGAAGCTTTCTTT. It yields the protein CASSSATGPNPVVPEAFF. V gene TRBV7-2 combines with J gene TRBJ1-1; 7 bases line up with TRBD1. The V segment lost 4 bases and the J segment 6 bases; nucleotides outside the gene matches: 20. Germline V lookup: CDR1 SGHTA, CDR2 FQGNSA. The CDR3 runs to 18 residues.

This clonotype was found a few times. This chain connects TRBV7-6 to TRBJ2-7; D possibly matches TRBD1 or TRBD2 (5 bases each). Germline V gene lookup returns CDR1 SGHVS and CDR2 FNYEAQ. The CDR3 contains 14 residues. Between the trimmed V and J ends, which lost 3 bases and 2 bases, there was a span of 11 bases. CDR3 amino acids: CASSFSQGPYEQYF. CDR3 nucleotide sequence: TGTGCCAGCAGCTTTAGTCAGGGACCCTACGAGCAGTACTTC.

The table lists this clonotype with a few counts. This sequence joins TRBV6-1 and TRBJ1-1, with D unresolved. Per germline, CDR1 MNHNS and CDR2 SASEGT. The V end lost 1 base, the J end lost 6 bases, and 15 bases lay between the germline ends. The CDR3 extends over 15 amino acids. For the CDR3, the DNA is TGTGCCAGCAGTGAAGGTGGCGTCAAGGGCCCTGAAGCTTTCTTT. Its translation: CASSEGGVKGPEAFF.

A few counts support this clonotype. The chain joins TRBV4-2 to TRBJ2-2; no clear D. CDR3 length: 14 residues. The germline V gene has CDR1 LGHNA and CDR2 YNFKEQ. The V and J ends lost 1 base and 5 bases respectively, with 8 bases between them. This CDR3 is CASSQVTGTGELFF. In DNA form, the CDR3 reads TGTGCCAGCAGCCAAGTAACTGGGACCGGGGAGCTGTTTTTT.

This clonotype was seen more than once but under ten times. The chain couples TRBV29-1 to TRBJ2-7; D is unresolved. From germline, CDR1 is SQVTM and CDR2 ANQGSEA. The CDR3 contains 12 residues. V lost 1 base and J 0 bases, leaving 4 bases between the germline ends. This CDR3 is CSVEGDSYEQYF. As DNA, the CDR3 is TGCAGCGTTGAAGGGGACTCCTACGAGCAGTACTTC.

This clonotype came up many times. This CDR3 reads CASSGDRGTYEQYF. The DNA of the CDR3 is TGTGCCAGCAGTGGGGACAGGGGCACCTACGAGCAGTACTTC. The J gene is TRBJ2-7, the V gene TRBV12-3 or TRBV12-4, with TRBD1 matching 10 bases. Unmatched junction bases numbered 3, after V lost 5 bases and J lost 2 bases. The CDR3 runs to 14 residues.

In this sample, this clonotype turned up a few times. The CDR3 coding sequence is TGTGCCAGTAGTATAGATATCTCCAATCAGCCCCAGCATTTT. This gives the protein CASSIDISNQPQHF. The rearrangement links TRBV19 to TRBJ1-5; D is unresolved. The germline V and J ends were trimmed by 0 bases and 3 bases, with 6 bases remaining between them. This CDR3 region has 14 residues. The germline gives CDR1 LNHDA, CDR2 SQIVND (reference sequence).

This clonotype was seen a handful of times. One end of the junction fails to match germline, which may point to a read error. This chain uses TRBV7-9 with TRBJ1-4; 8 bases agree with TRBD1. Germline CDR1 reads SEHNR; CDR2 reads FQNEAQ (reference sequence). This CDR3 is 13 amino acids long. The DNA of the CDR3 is TGTGCCAGCAGCTTATCAGGACAGGGAATAGTGCTTTTT. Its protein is CASSLSGQGIVLF.

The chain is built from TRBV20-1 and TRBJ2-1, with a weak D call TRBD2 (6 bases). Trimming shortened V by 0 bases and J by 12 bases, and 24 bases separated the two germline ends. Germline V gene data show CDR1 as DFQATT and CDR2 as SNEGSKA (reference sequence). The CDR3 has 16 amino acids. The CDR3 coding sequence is TGCAGTGCTAGAGATCGTGGCCAAGCCTGGGAGGCTGCGCAGTTCTTC. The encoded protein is CSARDRGQAWEAAQFF.

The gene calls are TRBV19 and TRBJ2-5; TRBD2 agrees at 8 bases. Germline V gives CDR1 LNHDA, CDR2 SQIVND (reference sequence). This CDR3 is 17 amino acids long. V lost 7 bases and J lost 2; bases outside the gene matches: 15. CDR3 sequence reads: CASTGWSSGEPQETQYF. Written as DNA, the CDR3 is TGTGCCAGTACCGGTTGGAGTAGCGGGGAGCCACAAGAGACCCAGTACTTC.

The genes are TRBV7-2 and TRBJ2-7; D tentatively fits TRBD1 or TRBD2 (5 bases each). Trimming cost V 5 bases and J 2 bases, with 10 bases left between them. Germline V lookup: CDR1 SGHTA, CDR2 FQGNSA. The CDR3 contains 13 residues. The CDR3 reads CASSLLGAYEQYF. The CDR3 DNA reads TGTGCCAGCAGCCTATTGGGGGCCTACGAGCAGTACTTC. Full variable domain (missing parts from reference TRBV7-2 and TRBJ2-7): GAGVSQSPSNKVTEKGKDVELRCDPISGHTALYWYRQSLGQGLEFLIYFQGNSAPDKSGLPSDRFSAERTGGSVSTLTIQRTQQEDSAVYLCASSLLGAYEQYFGPGTRLTVT.

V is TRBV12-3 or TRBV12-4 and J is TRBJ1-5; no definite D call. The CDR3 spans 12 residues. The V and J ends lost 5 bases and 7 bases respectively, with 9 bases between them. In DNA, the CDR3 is TGTGCCAGCAGTGCCTTGGGACAGCCCCAGCATTTT. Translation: CASSALGQPQHF.

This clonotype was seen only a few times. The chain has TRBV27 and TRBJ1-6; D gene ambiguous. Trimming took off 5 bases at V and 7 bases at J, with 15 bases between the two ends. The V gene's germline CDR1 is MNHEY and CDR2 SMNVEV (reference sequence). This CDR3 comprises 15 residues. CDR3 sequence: CASSTYEDPNSPLHF. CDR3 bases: TGTGCCAGCAGTACCTATGAGGACCCGAATTCACCCCTCCACTTT.

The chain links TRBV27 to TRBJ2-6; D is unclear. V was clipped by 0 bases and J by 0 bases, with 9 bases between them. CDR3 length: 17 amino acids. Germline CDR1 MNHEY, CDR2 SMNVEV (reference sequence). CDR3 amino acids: CASSLSFGFSGANVLTF. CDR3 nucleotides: TGTGCCAGCAGTTTATCGTTTGGGTTCTCTGGGGCCAACGTCCTGACTTTC.

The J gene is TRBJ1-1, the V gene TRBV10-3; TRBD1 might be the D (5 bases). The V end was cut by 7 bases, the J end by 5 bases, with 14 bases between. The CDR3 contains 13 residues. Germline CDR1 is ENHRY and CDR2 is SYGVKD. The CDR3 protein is CAIKRGGRTEAFF. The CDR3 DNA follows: TGTGCCATCAAGAGGGGCGGAAGGACTGAAGCTTTCTTT.